The 13 T cell receptor beta chains below were found in one sample sequenced in a study of neurological immune-mediated disorders. TCRdb reanalysed the 5' RACE reads using MiXCR and keeps one entry per CDR3 protein. The profile covers some 19,000 distinct CDR3 sequences, with around 16% appearing a single time and roughly 15% taken by the ten largest. Specimen: PBMCs. The receptors were gathered from a female donor with HTLV-1-associated myelopathy (HAM/TSP).

The chain links TRBV18 to TRBJ2-1, with D unclear. The end of the DNA aligns better with TRBJ2-5, so the J call may be wrong. Germline loops: CDR1 KGHSH, CDR2 LQKENI. This CDR3 has 12 residues. The CDR3 DNA reads TGTGCCAGCTCACCATCCCGGGAGACCCAGTACTTC. Its protein product is CASSPSRETQYF.

This clonotype rates as medium-sized. J is TRBJ2-7 and V is TRBV4-3; D might be TRBD2 (7 bases). Germline CDR1 LGHNA, CDR2 YSLEER. The CDR3 is made up of 16 amino acids. Trimming took 0 bases from V and 4 from J, leaving 16 bases between them. The chain's CDR3 is CASSQDPGGTLYEQYF. The CDR3 region has the DNA TGCGCCAGCAGCCAAGATCCGGGGGGCACCTTGTACGAGCAGTACTTC.

This clonotype was seen at least ten times. The chain employs TRBV6-6 and TRBJ2-7; TRBD2 agrees at 9 bases. Looked up from germline, CDR1 is MNHNY and CDR2 is SVGAGI (reference sequence). With V trimmed by 6 bases and J by 1 base, 1 base remained unmatched. CDR3 size: 13 residues. CDR3 protein: CASRSGGSYEQYF. CDR3 bases: TGTGCCAGCAGGAGCGGGGGGTCCTACGAGCAGTACTTC.

This clonotype was recorded at least ten times. The chain is built from TRBV20-1 and TRBJ2-7; D perhaps matches TRBD2 (6 bases). V lost 1 base and J lost 12, with 16 bases in between. The CDR3 consists of 12 residues. Germline V gene data show CDR1 as DFQATT and CDR2 as SNEGSKA (reference sequence). The CDR3 DNA sequence: TGCAGTGCTAGAGCTGTCGCCTCCGGGGGGTACTTC. Protein sequence: CSARAVASGGYF.

Many counts were recorded for this clonotype. The genes are TRBV7-2 and TRBJ1-2, with D maybe TRBD1 (5 bases). The germline gives CDR1 SGHTA, CDR2 FQGNSA. Trimming stripped 5 bases from V and 4 bases from J, with 17 bases between. The CDR3 loop spans 15 amino acids. The CDR3 sequence: CASSPSGARVYGYTF. In nucleotides, the CDR3 is TGTGCCAGCAGCCCCAGCGGTGCCAGGGTCTATGGCTACACCTTC.

This clonotype was seen many times. This chain uses TRBV9 with TRBJ2-7, with 7 bases lining up with TRBD2. Trimming took 3 bases from V and 4 from J; bases not matched to a gene: 16. Germline V gene sequence: CDR1 SGDLS, CDR2 YYNGEE. The CDR3 is made up of 17 amino acids. CDR3 sequence reads: CASSERSDGGRGYEQYF. The CDR3 coding sequence is TGTGCCAGCAGCGAGCGGTCCGACGGCGGGAGAGGATACGAGCAGTACTTC.

This clonotype was recorded many times. The rearrangement links TRBV5-1 to TRBJ2-1; TRBD2 agrees at 7 bases. The CDR3 totals 15 residues. CDR1 is SGHRS and CDR2 is YFSETQ in the germline V gene. J lost 7 bases, V lost 0 bases, and 7 bases had no gene match. CDR3 nucleotide sequence: TGCGCCAGCAGCTTGGGCGGGAGTCTTATGAATGAGCAGTTCTTC. Its translation is CASSLGGSLMNEQFF.

The chain has TRBV20-1 and TRBJ1-3; D unresolved. Germline CDR1 DFQATT, CDR2 SNEGSKA (reference sequence). This CDR3 spans 15 amino acids. The V end was cut by 6 bases, the J end by 2 bases, with 17 bases between. The CDR3 protein is CSARLGEDAGNTIYF. The CDR3 DNA reads TGCAGTGCCCGGCTTGGGGAGGACGCTGGAAACACCATATATTTT.

The sample holds one count of this clonotype. The chain carries TRBV7-9 and TRBJ2-2; perhaps D is TRBD1 or TRBD2 (6 bases each). This CDR3 has 14 residues. Trimming stripped 8 bases from V and 0 bases from J, with 10 bases between. From germline, CDR1 is SEHNR and CDR2 FQNEAQ (reference sequence). The CDR3 reads CASGGTPNTGELFF. CDR3 sequence (DNA): TGTGCCAGCGGGGGGACACCGAACACCGGGGAGCTGTTTTTT.

This clonotype has a count of ten or more. The genes are TRBV29-1 and TRBJ2-7; D is perhaps TRBD1 (5 bases). This CDR3 spans 13 amino acids. V was cut by 3 bases and J by 1 base, with 10 bases left in between. CDR1 SQVTM and CDR2 ANQGSEA come from the germline V gene. CDR3 nucleotide sequence: TGCAGCGTTGAGGCAGGGCAGTCCTACGAGCAGTACTTC. Translating it yields CSVEAGQSYEQYF.

The CDR3 DNA sequence: TGTGCCAGCAGTTTCTTAAGACAGAATACTGGAAACACCATATATTTT. Translation gives CASSFLRQNTGNTIYF. The genes are TRBV6-5 and TRBJ1-3; perhaps TRBD1 as D (5 bases). This CDR3 is built from 16 residues. Per germline, CDR1 MNHEY and CDR2 SVGAGI. Trimming took 4 bases from V and 2 from J, leaving 15 bases between them.

The table lists this clonotype with a count of one. Compared with germline, one end of the junction differs, possibly owing to a read error. V usage is TRBV7-3 and J usage is TRBJ1-1; a weak D match, TRBD1 (5 bases). The CDR3 runs to 14 residues. Germline V CDR1 and CDR2: SGHTA, FQGTGA. The CDR3 nucleotides read TGTGCCAGAAGCTTAAGACAGACGAACACTGAAGCTTTCTTT. Its protein product is CARSLRQTNTEAFF.

This clonotype was seen many times. This chain uses TRBV6-2 or TRBV6-3 with TRBJ2-7; D possibly corresponds to TRBD2 (5 bases). Trimming cost V 9 bases and J 3 bases, with 15 bases left between them. The CDR3 is made up of 13 amino acids. CDR1 is MNHEY, CDR2 SVGEGT, per germline. In nucleotides, the CDR3 is TGTGCCAGTCTGTCGTACGGGGACTACGAGCAGTACTTC. Translating it yields CASLSYGDYEQYF.